Listed below are T cell receptor beta chains from one sample, sequenced in a study of cytomegalovirus exposure and HLA in healthy donors. Generated by immunoSEQ multiplex PCR, the TCRdb table keeps only in-frame clones and is missing some. Of about 230,000 clones in the sample, 80% to 90% were seen once. The sample taken for sequencing was PBMCs. These TCRs come from a girl aged 2 to 10 in good health and CMV-seronegative. CDR3s include the opening cysteine and the closing phenylalanine or tryptophan. Fields, in order: D gene, V gene, J gene, clone size, CDR3 DNA, CDR3 protein. D genes are given only for firm matches. Clone size is given for some rows only: seen once, a few or many times, or a class if the clone is expanded.

>-|TRBV4-2|TRBJ2-3|-
TGTGCCAGCAGCCAAGATAGTGCCCCCACCACAGATACGCAGTATTTT
CASSQDSAPTTDTQYF
>-|TRBV6-1|TRBJ2-7|few
TGTGCCAGCAGTGAAGTCAAGGGTGATTTTAGCGCCTACGAGCAGTACTTC
CASSEVKGDFSAYEQYF
>TRBD2|TRBV4-2|TRBJ2-2|-
TGTGCCAGCAGCCGGACTAGCGGGAGCGCCGGGGAGCTGTTTTTT
CASSRTSGSAGELFF
>-|TRBV20-1|TRBJ1-1|-
TGCAGTGTCTGGGGGGGCAAGGAAGCTTTCTTT
CSVWGGKEAFF
>TRBD1|TRBV5-4|TRBJ2-3|-
TGTGCCAGCAGCATATCCGGGACAGCAACAGATACGCAGTATTTT
CASSISGTATDTQYF
>TRBD2|TRBV5-1|TRBJ2-1|few
TGCGCCAGCAGCCCGAGACTAGCGGGACACAATGAGCAGTTCTTC
CASSPRLAGHNEQFF
>TRBD2|TRBV10-3|TRBJ2-1|few
TGTGCCATCACCGCGACTAGCGGGAATGAGCAGTTCTTC
CAITATSGNEQFF
>-|TRBV29-1|TRBJ2-7|-
TGCAGCGTTGACGCGGGCCAGGTTCCCTACGAGCAGTACTTC
CSVDAGQVPYEQYF
>TRBD1|TRBV6-1|TRBJ1-1|-
TGTGCCAGCATGAAGGGGGCGAAGACTGAAGCTTTCTTT
CASMKGAKTEAFF
>-|TRBV11-1|TRBJ2-5|-
TGTGCCAGCAGACCCTCCTCGGTAGCGGATAGCGTCCAGTACTTC
CASRPSSVADSVQYF
>-|TRBV30|TRBJ1-3|-
TGTGCCTGGAGTACTATAAACACCATATATTTT
CAWSTINTIYF
>-|TRBV7-9|TRBJ2-7|-
TGTGCCAGCAGCTTACGAGGCGGGGGCGCCGATAGCTCCTACGAGCAGTACTTC
CASSLRGGGADSSYEQYF
>-|TRBV7-9|TRBJ2-1|-
TGTGCCAGCAGCTTCTCGAGCTCCTACAATGAGCAGTTCTTC
CASSFSSSYNEQFF
>-|TRBV7-9|TRBJ1-6|-
TGTTCCAGCAGCTTAGAGTGGCCACCCCTCCACTTT
CSSSLEWPPLHF
>-|TRBV23-1|TRBJ1-2|once
TGCGCCGGATTCCCCGGAAAGGCCCAAGCGGACTATGGCTACACCTTC
CAGFPGKAQADYGYTF
>TRBD2|TRBV27|TRBJ2-7|-
TGTGCCAGGATCCGGACTAGCGGGGGTCACGAGCAGTACTTC
CARIRTSGGHEQYF
>TRBD2|TRBV6-5|TRBJ2-3|-
TGTGCCAGCAGTTACTTAGCGGGAGTGGAAGATACGCAGTATTTT
CASSYLAGVEDTQYF
>-|TRBV30|TRBJ2-1|-
TGTGCCTGGAGCGAAAAGGCAGGGGGGTACAATGAGCAGTTCTTC
CAWSEKAGGYNEQFF
>-|TRBV23-1|TRBJ1-5|-
TGCGCCAGCAGTCAGGGCTGTCAGCCCCAGCATTTT
CASSQGCQPQHF
>TRBD1|TRBV6-4|TRBJ2-1|-
TGTGCCAGGACCTCCACCGACAGGGACAACAATGAGCAGTTCTTC
CARTSTDRDNNEQFF
>-|TRBV12-1|TRBJ2-5|-
TGTGCCAGCAGCGTGGGACTAGCGAGACAAGAGACCCAGTACTTC
CASSVGLARQETQYF
>TRBD2|TRBV30|TRBJ2-5|-
TGTGCCTGGGGTTGTTTGGGGGGGGAAGAGACCCAGTACTTC
CAWGCLGGEETQYF
>TRBD1|TRBV6-1|TRBJ1-3|-
TGTGCCAGCAGTGAAAGGGACAGGGCCCGTGGAAACACCATATATTTT
CASSERDRARGNTIYF
>TRBD2|TRBV5-1|TRBJ2-7|-
TGCGCCAGCAGCTTGAATAGCGGGAGTCTATTCTACGAGCAGTACTTC
CASSLNSGSLFYEQYF
>-|TRBV7-7|TRBJ2-1|-
TGTGCCAGCAGCTTAGGCCACAACAATGAGCAGTTCTTC
CASSLGHNNEQFF
>TRBD1|TRBV30|TRBJ1-1|-
TGTGCCTGGGTGGGACAGGGGTACACTGAAGCTTTCTTT
CAWVGQGYTEAFF
>-|TRBV6-1|TRBJ1-2|-
TGTGCCAGCAGTGAAAGCGACAGGACCTATGACTACACCTTC
CASSESDRTYDYTF
>TRBD1|TRBV4-1|TRBJ2-1|-
TGCGCCAGCAGCCCCCAGGGGGCGCAGTTGGATGAGCAGTTCTTC
CASSPQGAQLDEQFF
>TRBD2|TRBV18|TRBJ2-2|-
TGTGCCAGCTCACCATTCGGGACTACCACCGGGGAGCTGTTTTTT
CASSPFGTTTGELFF
>-|TRBV6-5|TRBJ2-1|few
TGTGCCAGCAGACCTACAGGGATCAATGAGCAGTTCTTC
CASRPTGINEQFF
>TRBD1|TRBV6-1|TRBJ1-3|few
TGTGCCAGCAGCGGACAGGGCTCTGGAAACACCATATATTTT
CASSGQGSGNTIYF
>-|TRBV5-1|TRBJ2-7|-
TGCGCCAGCAGCCTCAACAGGGTATACGAGCAGTACTTC
CASSLNRVYEQYF
>-|TRBV6-6|TRBJ1-2|-
TGTGCCAGCAACCCAGGGTTGGCTGCCTATGGCTACACCTTC
CASNPGLAAYGYTF
>TRBD1|TRBV5-6|TRBJ2-1|-
TGTGCCAGCAGCTTGGCTGGGGACAGGGGCTTCGATGAGCAGTTCTTC
CASSLAGDRGFDEQFF
>TRBD2|TRBV19|TRBJ2-5|-
TGTGCCAGTATCGGGGGCGGGGGGGCCAAGGAGACCCAGTACTTC
CASIGGGGAKETQYF
>-|TRBV5-6|TRBJ2-6|few
TGTGCCAGCAACTTGGGTTCGGGGGCCAACGTCCTGACTTTC
CASNLGSGANVLTF
>-|TRBV6-5|TRBJ2-2|-
TGTGCCAGCAGCTTGGACGGGATGGAGCTGTTTTTT
CASSLDGMELFF
>TRBD1|TRBV2|TRBJ1-2|-
TGTGCCAGCATTCTGGGGGACAGGCAGTATGGCTACACCTTC
CASILGDRQYGYTF
>-|TRBV7-2|TRBJ1-2|-
TGTGCCAGCAGCTTCCGACAGCCCCGGGGCTACACCTTC
CASSFRQPRGYTF
>-|TRBV27|TRBJ2-4|once
TGTGCCAGCAGTCAACCGACCGAGTCGGGGATACTAGCCAAAAACATTCAGTACTTC
CASSQPTESGILAKNIQYF
>-|TRBV2|TRBJ1-6|-
TGTGCCAGCAGTAGGACGGACGGGAATTCGCCCCTCCACTTT
CASSRTDGNSPLHF
>-|TRBV27|TRBJ1-5|few
TGTGCCAGCAGTCCCACGGGAGGGGGGAGAGTCAATCAGCCCCAGCATTTT
CASSPTGGGRVNQPQHF
>TRBD1|TRBV11-2|TRBJ1-2|-
TGTGCCAGCAGCTTAGAGGACAGGGTGGGCTATGGCTACACCTTC
CASSLEDRVGYGYTF
>TRBD2|TRBV6-6|TRBJ2-3|-
TGTGCCAGCAGGGCCCGGAGGATAGCGGGGGATACGCAGTATTTT
CASRARRIAGDTQYF